A selection of T cell receptor beta chains follows, all from one sample in a study of shared clonotypes between healthy human individuals. Method: immunoSEQ multiplex PCR; TCRdb's copy keeps in-frame clones and lacks some. The table shows about 510,000 clones, with approximately 85% occurring only once. Specimen: PBMCs. These receptors came from a woman aged 35 to 49 in good health. Some clones in this sample may be carry-over from other donors' samples. Both conserved end residues are part of each CDR3. Each record gives: V gene, J gene, clone size, D gene, CDR3 protein, CDR3 DNA. The D gene is left open where the match is weak. Clone size appears in some rows only: once, few, many, or a class for an expanded clone.

TRBV6-5	TRBJ2-3	-	-	CASSYSGRGTDTQYF	TGTGCCAGCAGTTACTCTGGCAGGGGCACAGATACGCAGTATTTT
TRBV5-4	TRBJ2-2	once	-	CASSPQAANTGELFF	TGTGCCAGCAGCCCCCAGGCTGCCAACACCGGGGAGCTGTTTTTT
TRBV25-1	TRBJ1-2	-	-	CASRDGSYYGYTF	TGTGCCAGCAGGGATGGGAGTTACTATGGCTACACCTTC
TRBV6-1	TRBJ2-2	-	-	CASSGARGGLGELFF	TGTGCCAGCAGTGGGGCAAGAGGAGGTCTGGGGGAGCTGTTTTTT
TRBV28	TRBJ2-2	-	TRBD1	CASSRPGQAYTGELFF	TGTGCCAGCAGCCGACCGGGACAGGCTTACACCGGGGAGCTGTTTTTT
TRBV10-3	TRBJ1-1	-	-	CAISESGHLNTEAFF	TGTGCCATCAGTGAGTCGGGACACCTGAACACTGAAGCTTTCTTT
TRBV27	TRBJ2-7	once	TRBD2	CASSAGTGLLGTSGSSLAYEQYF	TGTGCCAGCAGTGCAGGGACAGGACTACTGGGGACTAGCGGGAGTTCATTGGCCTACGAGCAGTACTTC
TRBV7-9	TRBJ1-1	few	-	CASSLEGEWTEAFF	TGTGCCAGCAGCTTAGAGGGTGAATGGACTGAAGCTTTCTTT
TRBV28	TRBJ1-5	-	-	CASSLAGGGGNQPQHF	TGTGCCAGCAGTTTAGCTGGGGGGGGCGGCAATCAGCCCCAGCATTTT
TRBV5-1	TRBJ2-2	-	TRBD1	CASSLGQGAGTGELFF	TGCGCCAGCAGCTTAGGACAGGGGGCCGGCACCGGGGAGCTGTTTTTT
TRBV4-1	TRBJ2-1	-	-	CASSPGSRKGEQFF	TGCGCCAGCAGCCCCGGGAGTAGGAAGGGTGAGCAGTTCTTC
TRBV19	TRBJ2-1	-	TRBD2	CASSIQGAWLAGDNEQFF	TGTGCCAGTAGTATCCAGGGGGCATGGCTAGCGGGAGACAATGAGCAGTTCTTC
TRBV6-5	TRBJ1-4	-	-	CASSNRGAVVEKLFF	TGTGCCAGCAGTAATCGGGGGGCTGTGGTTGAAAAACTGTTTTTT
TRBV27	TRBJ2-3	-	-	CASSLWGTYGPDTQYF	TGTGCCAGCAGTTTATGGGGAACCTACGGCCCAGATACGCAGTATTTT
TRBV5-8	TRBJ2-7	few	-	CASSLKQGFKGPYEQYF	TGTGCCAGCAGCTTGAAACAGGGTTTCAAGGGGCCCTACGAGCAGTACTTC
TRBV2	TRBJ1-5	-	-	CASAGTRNNQPQHF	TGTGCCAGCGCCGGGACAAGAAACAATCAGCCCCAGCATTTT
TRBV28	TRBJ2-7	once	TRBD1	CASSSGQGAYEQYF	TGTGCCAGCAGCAGCGGACAGGGGGCCTACGAGCAGTACTTC
TRBV30	TRBJ2-1	-	-	CAWSVDGRGEQFF	TGTGCCTGGAGTGTAGATGGGAGAGGGGAGCAGTTCTTC
TRBV29-1	TRBJ1-1	few	TRBD1	CSVKTGKNTEAFF	TGCAGCGTGAAGACAGGGAAGAACACTGAAGCTTTCTTT
TRBV29-1	TRBJ1-4	-	-	CSVGWAGVEKLFF	TGCAGCGTTGGATGGGCAGGTGTCGAAAAACTGTTTTTT
TRBV7-2	TRBJ2-1	-	-	CASSPGQTSYNEQFF	TGCGCCAGCAGCCCAGGACAGACGTCTTACAATGAGCAGTTCTTC
TRBV6-6	TRBJ2-3	few	TRBD2	CASSLPGLAYTDTQYF	TGTGCCAGCAGCTTACCGGGACTAGCGTATACAGATACGCAGTATTTT
TRBV7-8	TRBJ1-2	once	-	CASSNPGKKNYGYTF	TGTGCCAGCAGCAATCCGGGAAAGAAAAACTATGGCTACACCTTC
TRBV28	TRBJ2-5	many	-	CASSLAEYQETQYF	TGTGCCAGCAGTTTAGCAGAATACCAAGAGACCCAGTACTTC
TRBV11-2	TRBJ2-5	few	TRBD2	CASSQGLALETQYF	TGTGCCAGCAGCCAGGGACTAGCGTTAGAGACCCAGTACTTC
TRBV6-4	TRBJ2-7	-	-	CASRGRISLDEQYF	TGTGCCAGCAGAGGGCGGATATCGCTAGACGAGCAGTACTTC
TRBV19	TRBJ2-3	-	-	CASSITTDTDTQYF	TGTGCCAGTAGTATCACGACAGACACAGATACGCAGTATTTT
TRBV9	TRBJ2-1	-	-	CASSVASTNNEQFF	TGTGCCAGCAGCGTAGCGAGCACTAACAATGAGCAGTTCTTC
TRBV28	TRBJ2-5	-	-	CASSLSEEETQYF	TGTGCCAGCAGTTTATCGGAGGAAGAGACCCAGTACTTC
TRBV5-1	TRBJ2-7	-	-	CASSLWPGDDYEQYF	TGCGCCAGCAGCCTGTGGCCAGGCGACGACTACGAGCAGTACTTC
TRBV9	TRBJ1-5	many	-	CASSKGGAPNQPQHF	TGTGCCAGCAGCAAAGGGGGGGCTCCCAATCAGCCCCAGCATTTT
TRBV19	TRBJ2-5	-	-	CASSIEGEGAGVTQYF	TGTGCCAGTAGTATAGAGGGGGAGGGGGCAGGGGTGACCCAGTACTTC
TRBV27	TRBJ2-6	-	-	CASSWRNWLQSRANVLTF	TGTGCCAGCAGTTGGCGTAACTGGCTACAAAGTCGGGCCAACGTCCTGACTTTC
TRBV4-1	TRBJ2-7	-	TRBD2	CASSQGAGVVYEQYF	TGCGCCAGCAGCCAAGGAGCGGGAGTCGTCTACGAGCAGTACTTC
TRBV28	TRBJ1-4	-	TRBD1	CASSAPGQSTNEKLFF	TGTGCCAGCAGCGCCCCGGGACAGTCAACTAATGAAAAACTGTTTTTT
TRBV27	TRBJ2-5	few	-	CASRFEPREIRETQYF	TGTGCCAGCAGATTCGAGCCGAGGGAGATCCGGGAGACCCAGTACTTC
TRBV2	TRBJ1-5	-	-	CAAGSTYSNQPQHF	TGTGCAGCAGGTAGCACCTATAGCAATCAGCCCCAGCATTTT
TRBV28	TRBJ2-1	-	-	CASRGSSYNEQFF	TGTGCCAGCAGGGGTAGCTCCTACAATGAGCAGTTCTTC
TRBV6-1	TRBJ2-1	-	TRBD2	CASIRLAEQFF	TGTGCCAGCATCCGACTAGCGGAGCAGTTCTTC
TRBV28	TRBJ2-7	-	-	CASSRPATTQYF	TGTGCCAGCAGCCGGCCCGCAACGACGCAGTACTTC